What follows are 12 T cell receptor beta chains derived from one specimen sequenced in a study of T cells in Graves' hyperthyroidism and ophthalmopathy. Amplified regions were TCR beta CDR3 sequences from RNA transcripts. In the first-round RT-PCR of the TCR CDR3, the HTBI primer set was used. One entry per CDR3 protein results from TCRdb running MiXCR on the multiplex PCR reads. The table includes roughly 500,000 distinct CDR3 sequences, roughly 23% detected once. Sequencing was performed on blood. The source of these receptors is a woman in her seventies with Graves' ophthalmopathy.

This clonotype was observed a handful of times. The genes are TRBV30 and TRBJ1-2; 8 bases are shared with TRBD1. CDR3 length: 12 amino acids. Germline loops: CDR1 GTSNPN, CDR2 SVGIG (reference sequence). The J segment lost 8 bases and the V segment lost 3 bases, leaving 5 bases of the junction unmatched. The CDR3 sequence: CAWSRTGLGYTF. CDR3 sequence (DNA): TGTGCCTGGAGCCGGACAGGGCTCGGCTACACCTTC.

Only a few counts were recorded for this clonotype. This chain uses TRBV3-1 with TRBJ2-2; D perhaps matches TRBD2 (6 bases). The CDR3 has 15 amino acids. V lost 2 bases and J lost 7, with 14 bases in between. Per germline, CDR1 LGHDT and CDR2 YNNKEL (reference sequence). This CDR3 is CASSQMIGGNGELFF. The CDR3 DNA reads TGTGCCAGCAGCCAAATGATAGGAGGGAACGGGGAGCTGTTTTTT.

V usage is TRBV7-9 and J usage is TRBJ2-5; D may be TRBD1 or TRBD2 (6 bases each). The CDR3 covers 15 residues. The V gene lost 1 base and the J gene lost 4 bases, with 13 bases spanning the gap. CDR1 is SEHNR and CDR2 is FQNEAQ in the germline V gene (reference sequence). CDR3 residues: CASSLGGAIRETQYF. Written as DNA, the CDR3 is TGTGCCAGCAGCTTAGGGGGGGCTATTCGAGAGACCCAGTACTTC.

The chain is built from TRBV18 and TRBJ1-1; the match to TRBD1 covers 7 bases. Germline lookup yields CDR1 KGHSH and CDR2 LQKENI. Unmatched junction bases numbered 5, after V lost 4 bases and J lost 0 bases. The CDR3 has 15 amino acids. The CDR3 region is CASSRDSSLNTEAFF. Here the CDR3 DNA reads TGTGCCAGCTCACGGGACAGCTCGCTGAACACTGAAGCTTTCTTT.

This clonotype was detected only a few times. This rearrangement joins TRBV30 to TRBJ1-5; D is perhaps TRBD1 (6 bases). Germline V gene data show CDR1 as GTSNPN and CDR2 as SVGIG (reference sequence). This CDR3 is built from 14 residues. V lost 4 bases to trimming and J lost 5 bases, with 15 bases between them. The CDR3 here is CAWTQGDTHQPQHF. CDR3 nucleotide sequence: TGTGCCTGGACCCAAGGGGACACCCATCAGCCCCAGCATTTT.

This clonotype was detected only a few times. The rearrangement uses TRBV2 and TRBJ2-1; no clear D gene. CDR3 length: 13 residues. Trimming took 6 bases from V and 5 from J, leaving 11 bases between them. Germline V gene lookup returns CDR1 SNHLY and CDR2 FYNNEI. The CDR3: CASSEIEDNEQFF. In DNA form, the CDR3 reads TGTGCCAGCAGCGAGATTGAGGACAATGAGCAGTTCTTC.

The V gene is TRBV30, the J gene TRBJ2-3; 7 nucleotides line up with TRBD2. CDR3 length: 12 residues. Losses at the gene ends were 2 bases for V and 9 bases for J; bases not matched to a gene: 5. Germline CDR1 and CDR2: GTSNPN and SVGIG (reference sequence). The CDR3 nucleotides are TGTGCCTGGAGTATCCCCGGGGGGACGCAGTATTTT. As protein: CAWSIPGGTQYF.

The gene calls are TRBV5-1 and TRBJ2-7, with D perhaps given as TRBD1 or TRBD2 (5 bases each). This CDR3 contains 13 residues. Germline CDR1 SGHRS, CDR2 YFSETQ. Trimming cost V 0 bases and J 5 bases, with 9 bases left between them. The CDR3, as DNA: TGCGCCAGCAGCTTGGCTCAGGGAGACGAGCAGTACTTC. It yields the protein CASSLAQGDEQYF.

The chain has TRBV2 and TRBJ2-1; D gene unclear. The germline V gene has CDR1 SNHLY and CDR2 FYNNEI. The CDR3 sequence is 12 residues long. Trimming pared 4 bases from V and 4 bases from J, leaving 5 bases between. CDR3 nucleotide sequence: TGTGCCAGCAGTGCACTGTACAATGAGCAGTTCTTC. Translated: CASSALYNEQFF.

This clonotype has at least ten counts. The chain uses TRBV2 and TRBJ2-4, with D perhaps being TRBD1 or TRBD2 (5 bases each). Trimming removed 5 bases from V and 6 bases from J, with 14 bases in between. Germline-derived CDR1 and CDR2 are SNHLY and FYNNEI. CDR3 length: 14 residues. The CDR3 nucleotides read TGTGCCAGCAGTCAGTCCGGGGCTTCAAACATTCAGTACTTC. Its translation is CASSQSGASNIQYF.

This clonotype was seen more than once but under ten times. The genes are TRBV19 and TRBJ1-5; D remains ambiguous. Per the germline V gene, CDR1 is LNHDA and CDR2 is SQIVND (reference sequence). V lost 3 bases and J 4 bases, leaving 13 bases between the germline ends. The CDR3 length is 15 residues. CDR3 sequence: CASSMLTVFNQPQHF. CDR3 in DNA: TGTGCCAGTAGTATGTTGACGGTGTTTAATCAGCCCCAGCATTTT.

In this sample, this clonotype turned up a few times. This chain joins TRBV9 and TRBJ2-1; D possibly matches TRBD1 or TRBD2 (5 bases each). The CDR3 has 14 amino acids. V lost 5 bases and J lost 0, with 9 bases in between. CDR1 and CDR2 (germline): SGDLS, YYNGEE. The DNA of the CDR3 is TGTGCCAGCAGTCGGGGCCCCTCCTACAATGAGCAGTTCTTC. Translation: CASSRGPSYNEQFF. The full variable domain, completed using reference TRBV9 and TRBJ2-1, is DSGVTQTPKHLITATGQRVTLRCSPRSGDLSVYWYQQSLDQGLQFLIQYYNGEERAKGNILERFSAQQFPDLHSELNLSSLELGDSALYFCASSRGPSYNEQFFGPGTRLTVL.